These T cell receptor beta chains were read from a single sample in a study of cytomegalovirus exposure and HLA in healthy donors. This table comes from immunoSEQ multiplex PCR, and its TCRdb copy is limited to in-frame clones, with some not included. This table has fewer than 130,000 clones, 86% appearing once. The sample taken for sequencing was PBMCs. The receptors stem from a man in his forties in good health and CMV-seronegative. The CDR3 runs from the conserved cysteine through the conserved F or W. The D gene is left open where the match is weak. The size of a clone is reported for some rows only, either as once, few or many, or as a class for expanded clones.

abundance,v_gene,d_gene,j_gene,CDR3nt,CDR3aa
.,TRBV6-5,.,TRBJ2-1,TGTGCCAGCAGCTCAACAGGGCGCTCCTACAATGAGCAGTTCTTC,CASSSTGRSYNEQFF
.,TRBV9,TRBD1,TRBJ1-2,TGTGCCAGCAGCCCTTCAGGGGCAGGGGGGAACTATGGCTACACCTTC,CASSPSGAGGNYGYTF
.,TRBV6-1,TRBD1,TRBJ1-1,TGTGCCAGCAGTGAGGGGGACAGGAGGAGGGGGGCTTTCTTT,CASSEGDRRRGAFF
.,TRBV27,.,TRBJ1-1,TGTGCCAGCAGTACCGCAACAGGGAAAAACACTGAAGCTTTCTTT,CASSTATGKNTEAFF
.,TRBV18,.,TRBJ2-3,TGTGCCAGCTCACCACCCTCAGATACGCAGTATTTT,CASSPPSDTQYF
.,TRBV5-6,TRBD1,TRBJ2-7,TGTGCCAGCAGCGGCCGAGGAGACAGGGGAATTCCCCTCGGATACGAGCAGTACTTC,CASSGRGDRGIPLGYEQYF
.,TRBV5-4,TRBD1,TRBJ1-6,TGTGCCAGCAGCCAACGGACAGGGGTTAATTCACCCCTCCACTTT,CASSQRTGVNSPLHF
.,TRBV6-5,TRBD2,TRBJ2-3,TGTGCCAGCAGCCAAAGCGGGGGGATCCTAGATACGCAGTATTTT,CASSQSGGILDTQYF
.,TRBV4-3,TRBD1,TRBJ1-2,TGCGCCAGCAGCCAAGATTTGGGACAGGGGGAGTTCTACACCTTC,CASSQDLGQGEFYTF
.,TRBV5-4,TRBD1,TRBJ2-7,TGTGCCAGCAGCTTGAGCCAGGGGGACTACGAGCAGTACTTC,CASSLSQGDYEQYF
once,TRBV28,.,TRBJ2-7,TGTGCCAGCAGTCGACCGGGAGCTAGAGCCTACGAGCAGTACTTC,CASSRPGARAYEQYF
few,TRBV14,.,TRBJ2-1,TGTGCCAGCAGAGGAGGATCCATCGAGCAGTTCTTC,CASRGGSIEQFF
few,TRBV7-2,.,TRBJ2-7,TGTGCCAGCACCAAGCCGGGACTCGAGCAGTACTTC,CASTKPGLEQYF
once,TRBV18,TRBD1,TRBJ1-2,TGTGCCAGCTCACCTCTCGACAGGGGGCTTGACTATGGCTACACCTTC,CASSPLDRGLDYGYTF
many,TRBV15,.,TRBJ2-7,TGTGCCACCAGCAGGGGGGACATCTACGAGCAGTACTTC,CATSRGDIYEQYF
.,TRBV10-1,.,TRBJ1-5,TGCGCCAGTCGCTGTACAGGGAATGATAGCAATCAGCCCCAGCATTTT,CASRCTGNDSNQPQHF
.,TRBV5-1,TRBD1,TRBJ2-2,TGCGCCAGCAGCTTAAACAGGGGTAACACCGGGGAGCTGTTTTTT,CASSLNRGNTGELFF
.,TRBV6-5,.,TRBJ2-3,TGTGCCAGCAGTTTACGGGATGGCACAGATACGCAGTATTTT,CASSLRDGTDTQYF
.,TRBV6-5,.,TRBJ2-3,TGTGCCAGCAGTTACGGTACCGGGGTTATAACAGATACGCAGTATTTT,CASSYGTGVITDTQYF
.,TRBV5-6,TRBD2,TRBJ2-3,TGTGCCAGCAGCCGGGGGGGACTTCGGACAGATACGCAGTATTTT,CASSRGGLRTDTQYF